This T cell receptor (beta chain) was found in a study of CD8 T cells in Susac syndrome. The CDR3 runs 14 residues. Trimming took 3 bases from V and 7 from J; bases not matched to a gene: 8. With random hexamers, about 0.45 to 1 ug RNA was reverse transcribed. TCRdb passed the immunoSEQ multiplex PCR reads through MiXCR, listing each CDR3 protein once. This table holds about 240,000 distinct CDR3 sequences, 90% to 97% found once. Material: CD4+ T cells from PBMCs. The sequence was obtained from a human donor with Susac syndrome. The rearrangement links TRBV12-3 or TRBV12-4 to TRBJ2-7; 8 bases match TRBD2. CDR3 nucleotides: TGTGCCAGCAGTTTTGGAGCGGGAGTCCGGGAGCAGTACTTC. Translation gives CASSFGAGVREQYF.